Listed below are T cell receptor beta chains from one sample, sequenced in a study of blood T cell repertoires in COVID-19. TCRdb's table, derived via immunoSEQ multiplex PCR, lists solely in-frame clones and lacks some. The profile shows a few hundred thousand clones, 75% to 90% of them singletons. Sequencing input: PBMCs or T cells enriched from blood (not recorded which). These receptors all come from a woman between 18 and 30 years old who had recovered from COVID-19. Both conserved end residues are part of each CDR3. A D gene is named only where the DNA matches it firmly. A clone size is listed for some rows: how often the clone was seen (once, few, many), or a class if it is expanded.

>TRBD1|TRBJ2-5|few|TRBV2
CASSAQGAGETQYF
TGTGCCAGCAGTGCGCAGGGGGCAGGAGAGACCCAGTACTTC
>.|TRBJ1-3|.|TRBV5-5
CASSLGPTIYF
TGTGCCAGCAGCTTGGGGCCCACCATATATTTT
>TRBD1|TRBJ2-5|.|TRBV6-5
CASSRTGEETQYF
TGTGCCAGCAGTCGGACAGGGGAAGAGACCCAGTACTTC
>.|TRBJ1-4|.|TRBV6-5
CASGPNEKLFF
TGTGCCAGCGGGCCGAATGAAAAACTGTTTTTT
>TRBD1|TRBJ2-2|.|TRBV11-1
CASSPDRGKAGELFF
TGTGCCAGCAGCCCAGACAGGGGAAAGGCCGGGGAGCTGTTTTTT
>.|TRBJ1-3|.|TRBV19
CASSTNRVMSGNTIYF
TGTGCCAGTAGTACCAACAGGGTCATGTCGGGAAACACCATATATTTT
>.|TRBJ1-1|.|TRBV5-4
CASSTPGGYAFF
TGTGCCAGCAGCACCCCGGGGGGTTACGCTTTCTTT
>.|TRBJ1-2|.|TRBV5-1
CASSFDQGLHGYTF
TGCGCCAGCAGCTTTGACCAGGGACTCCATGGCTACACCTTC
>.|TRBJ1-2|.|TRBV30
CAWSVFTGNYGYTF
TGTGCCTGGAGTGTATTTACAGGGAACTATGGCTACACCTTC
>.|TRBJ2-5|.|TRBV7-2
CASSLVRETQYF
TGTGCCAGCAGCTTAGTCCGGGAGACCCAGTACTTC
>.|TRBJ1-3|.|TRBV25-1
CASSEGGGNSGNTIYF
TGTGCCAGCAGTGAAGGGGGGGGAAACTCTGGAAACACCATATATTTT
>TRBD1|TRBJ1-4|.|TRBV5-1
CASRSHRGYNEKLFF
TGCGCCAGCAGATCACACAGGGGTTATAATGAAAAACTGTTTTTT
>TRBD1|TRBJ2-7|few|TRBV5-1
CASSGQGEDEQYF
TGCGCCAGCAGCGGACAGGGCGAGGACGAGCAGTACTTC
>.|TRBJ2-7|once|TRBV10-2
CASRETGSYEQYF
TGCGCCAGCAGGGAAACAGGCTCCTACGAGCAGTACTTC
>TRBD1|TRBJ1-1|few|TRBV10-3
CAAQGVTGTEAFF
TGTGCCGCCCAGGGGGTTACGGGCACTGAAGCTTTCTTT
>TRBD1|TRBJ1-1|.|TRBV30
CAWTGTEKKAFF
TGTGCCTGGACCGGGACAGAGAAAAAAGCTTTCTTT
>.|TRBJ2-7|.|TRBV5-1
CASSLAAGYKQYF
TGCGCCAGCAGCTTGGCGGCAGGTTATAAGCAGTACTTC
>TRBD2|TRBJ2-2|.|TRBV7-8
CASSSIRLAGEVGELFF
TGTGCCAGCAGCTCAATTCGACTAGCGGGGGAAGTCGGGGAGCTGTTTTTT
>TRBD2|TRBJ2-3|.|TRBV11-2
CASLHGTSGGADTQYF
TGTGCCAGCCTGCATGGGACTAGCGGGGGGGCAGATACGCAGTATTTT
>.|TRBJ1-5|once|TRBV6-5
CASRPEGLGQPQHF
TGTGCCAGCAGACCGGAGGGGCTCGGTCAGCCCCAGCATTTT
>TRBD2|TRBJ2-3|.|TRBV27
CASKKPGLAGKPVADTQYF
TGTGCCAGCAAGAAACCGGGACTAGCGGGGAAGCCAGTGGCAGATACGCAGTATTTT
>TRBD1|TRBJ1-6|.|TRBV18
CASSPAFGQDSPLHF
TGTGCCAGCTCACCGGCATTTGGACAGGATTCACCCCTCCACTTT